This paragraph reports one TCR beta chain. The method was immunoSEQ multiplex PCR; TCRdb's version includes in-frame clones alone and lacks a portion of them. The sample contains about 170,000 clones, approximately 90% of which appear only once. This sample stems from a study of blood T cell repertoires in COVID-19. The V end was cut by 0 bases, the J end by 1 base, with 10 bases between. The V gene's germline CDR1 is SGDLS and CDR2 YYNGEE. CDR3 size: 15 residues. The receptor's source is a woman between 45 and 60 years old with acute or convalescent COVID-19. Sequenced sample: peripheral blood. This sequence joins TRBV9 and TRBJ1-2, with D possibly TRBD1 on 5 matching bases. CDR3 residues: CASSVGLDNNYGYTF. CDR3 sequence (DNA): TGTGCCAGCAGCGTAGGTTTGGACAATAACTATGGCTACACCTTC.